Following are 20 T cell receptor beta chains from one sample sequenced in a study of shared clonotypes between healthy human individuals. Profiled with immunoSEQ multiplex PCR; TCRdb holds only in-frame clones, not every one. The table shows over a million clones, with around three quarters occurring only once. Source material: memory CD4+ T cells from PBMCs. Described subset: CD45RA-negative fraction. These receptors originate from a man aged 18 to 29 in good health. Some clones in this sample may be carry-over from other donors' samples.

The chain recombines TRBV29-1 with TRBJ2-5; weak D call: TRBD2 (6 bases). The length of the CDR3 is 15 residues. Germline values: CDR1 SQVTM, CDR2 ANQGSEA. The V gene lost 4 bases and the J gene lost 4 bases, with 19 bases spanning the gap. The CDR3 DNA sequence: TGCAGCGTTGGCTTGGGCGGGACGCTTGGAGAGACCCAGTACTTC. Residues: CSVGLGGTLGETQYF.

This clone was observed a few times. V gene TRBV21-1 combines with J gene TRBJ1-2; the table's D call, TRBD1, was not checked against the DNA. TRBV21-1 is recorded as a pseudogene. This CDR3 has 11 amino acids. This CDR3 reads CASSKAGAGTF. The CDR3 DNA follows: TGTGCCAGCAGCAAGGCAGGGGCCGGCACCTTC.

The table lists this clone with a few counts. The genes are TRBV7-2 and TRBJ1-5; 10 bases fit TRBD1. Germline V gives CDR1 SGHTA, CDR2 FQGNSA. Trimming cost V 1 base and J 9 bases; bases outside gene matches: 6. There are 15 residues in the CDR3. The CDR3 loop is CASSLDRQGAWPQHF. The CDR3 coding sequence is TGTGCCAGCAGCTTAGACCGACAGGGGGCATGGCCCCAGCATTTT.

In its sample, this clone was seen a few times. The chain combines TRBV6-1 with TRBJ2-5; TRBD1 matches at 9 bases. CDR3 length equals 14 residues. The germline V gene encodes CDR1 MNHNS and CDR2 SASEGT. Losses at the gene ends were 6 bases for V and 2 bases for J; bases not matched to a gene: 4. The CDR3 region has the DNA TGTGCCAGCAGCCGGGACAGGGTGCAAGAGACCCAGTACTTC. Encoded protein: CASSRDRVQETQYF.

This sequence joins TRBV5-5 and TRBJ2-7, with D uncertain. This CDR3 region has 12 residues. V was pared by 5 bases and J by 3 bases, with 9 bases between. The germline gives CDR1 SGHKS, CDR2 YYEKEE (reference sequence). CDR3: CASSFSFYEQYF. CDR3 DNA: TGTGCCAGCAGTTTTTCTTTCTACGAGCAGTACTTC.

The J gene is TRBJ2-1, the V gene TRBV2, with TRBD2 identical over 10 bases. Trimming at V came to 7 bases and at J to 5 bases, leaving 8 bases not matched to a gene. This CDR3 has 15 residues. CDR1 is SNHLY and CDR2 is FYNNEI in the germline V gene. CDR3 nucleotides: TGTGCCAGCACCAAACAGACTAGCGGGCACAATGAGCAGTTCTTC. It is translated as CASTKQTSGHNEQFF.

The chain joins TRBV28 to TRBJ2-7, with 7 bases lining up with TRBD1. Looked up from germline, CDR1 is MDHEN and CDR2 is SYDVKM. This CDR3 contains 12 residues. Losses at the gene ends were 8 bases for V and 3 bases for J; bases not matched to a gene: 4. The CDR3 loop reads CASGQDFYEQYF. In DNA form, the CDR3 reads TGTGCCAGCGGACAGGATTTCTACGAGCAGTACTTC.

The gene calls are TRBV2 and TRBJ1-2; 8 bases are a match to TRBD1. After removal of 5 bases from V and 0 bases from J, the junction contained 5 bases not matched to a gene. CDR3 length: 15 amino acids. Germline CDR1 SNHLY, CDR2 FYNNEI. The CDR3 region is CASSSDRGTNYGYTF. The CDR3 region has the DNA TGTGCCAGCAGTTCTGACAGGGGTACTAACTATGGCTACACCTTC.

The chain is built from TRBV28 and TRBJ1-1; D remains ambiguous. Trimming stripped 5 bases from V and 0 bases from J, with 13 bases between. CDR1 is MDHEN, CDR2 SYDVKM, per germline. CDR3 length: 15 amino acids. CDR3 loop: CASSISANLNTEAFF. The CDR3, as DNA: TGTGCCAGCAGTATATCGGCGAATCTGAACACTGAAGCTTTCTTT.

The J gene is TRBJ2-7, the V gene TRBV18; the D gene is possibly TRBD2 (5 bases). The V end lost 5 bases, the J end lost 2 bases, and 16 bases lay between the germline ends. Germline CDR1 is KGHSH and CDR2 is LQKENI. The CDR3 spans 15 residues. CDR3 sequence: CASSMRAVDTYEQYF. In nucleotides, the CDR3 is TGTGCCAGCTCAATGAGGGCGGTGGATACCTACGAGCAGTACTTC.

The rearrangement links TRBV2 to TRBJ1-5, with 9 bases that match TRBD1. CDR3 size: 15 residues. From germline, CDR1 is SNHLY and CDR2 FYNNEI. The ends lost 5 bases at V and 2 bases at J; junction bases unmatched: 4. The CDR3 region has the DNA TGTGCCAGCAGTCCTCGGACAGGGGGCAATCAGCCCCAGCATTTT. This sequence encodes CASSPRTGGNQPQHF.

This clone was seen just once. The CDR3 bases are TGTGCCAGCAGCTTTGTTGGCCTCCCCCAGCATTTT. Translated, it gives CASSFVGLPQHF. The chain joins TRBV7-9 to TRBJ1-5; D not resolved. The CDR3 consists of 12 residues. The V end lost 3 bases, the J end lost 10 bases, and 10 bases lay between the germline ends. Germline CDR1 reads SEHNR; CDR2 reads FQNEAQ (reference sequence).

The sample holds one count of this clone. The genes are TRBV4-1 and TRBJ1-4; maybe TRBD1 (5 bases). CDR3 length: 14 amino acids. The ends were cut back, 6 bases at V and 2 bases at J, with 10 bases in the middle. The V gene's germline CDR1 is MGHRA and CDR2 YSYEKL. The CDR3 protein is CASSPGPTNEKLFF. The CDR3 bases are TGCGCCAGCAGTCCGGGGCCCACTAATGAAAAACTGTTTTTT.

About this clone: Other DNA sequences within the sample encode an identical CDR3. The chain carries TRBV9 and TRBJ2-2; TRBD2 agrees at 12 bases. The CDR3 length is 15 residues. Per germline, CDR1 SGDLS and CDR2 YYNGEE. The trim removed 3 bases at V and 4 bases at J, leaving 1 base unmatched. CDR3 amino acids: CASSGLAGVTGELFF. For the CDR3, the DNA is TGTGCCAGCAGCGGACTAGCGGGGGTCACCGGGGAGCTGTTTTTT.

This clone showed up many times. This chain links TRBV5-1 with TRBJ2-3; TRBD2 agrees at 10 bases. CDR1 and CDR2 (germline): SGHRS, YFSETQ. J gave up 3 bases and V 0 bases, and 4 bases lay outside the gene matches. CDR3 length: 16 amino acids. The CDR3 DNA sequence: TGCGCCAGCAGCTTGGGAGCGGGAGGGTCGACAGATACGCAGTATTTT. Translating it yields CASSLGAGGSTDTQYF.

This clone has a count of ten or more. V and J are TRBV6-5 and TRBJ2-5, with D unresolved. Germline V gene data show CDR1 as MNHEY and CDR2 as SVGAGI. The CDR3 is made up of 15 amino acids. V lost 2 bases and J 2 bases, leaving 12 bases between the germline ends. The CDR3 loop is CASSYGLGPQETQYF. CDR3 bases: TGTGCCAGCAGTTACGGTTTGGGCCCACAAGAGACCCAGTACTTC.

The chain employs TRBV18 and TRBJ2-7; possible D gene TRBD2, 5 bases. Germline V lookup: CDR1 KGHSH, CDR2 LQKENI. The CDR3 has 15 residues. V lost 0 bases to trimming and J lost 3 bases, with 12 bases between them. In nucleotides, the CDR3 is TGTGCCAGCTCACCACCGGAGACTATGGGCTACGAGCAGTACTTC. It yields the protein CASSPPETMGYEQYF.

Details on this clone: Other DNA variants within this sample encode the same CDR3. This rearrangement joins TRBV7-9 to TRBJ1-4; D is undetermined. CDR3 size: 11 residues. Deletions cut 4 bases from V and 6 bases from J, with 3 bases between. CDR1 is SEHNR and CDR2 is FQNEAQ in the germline V gene (reference sequence). CDR3 DNA: TGTGCCAGCAGCTCATATGAAAAACTGTTTTTT. Its translation is CASSSYEKLFF.

V usage is TRBV7-9 and J usage is TRBJ1-4; D gene ambiguous. This CDR3 has 14 residues. V lost 4 bases and J lost 0, with 6 bases in between. Germline CDR1 is SEHNR and CDR2 is FQNEAQ (reference sequence). CDR3 amino acids: CASSSTTTNEKLFF. CDR3 DNA: TGTGCCAGCAGCTCGACAACAACTAATGAAAAACTGTTTTTT.

On this clone: This CDR3 is also generated by other DNA sequences in the sample. The V call is TRBV18, the J call TRBJ1-2; no reliable D call. The CDR3 length is 13 residues. Between the trimmed V and J ends, which lost 2 bases and 0 bases, there was a span of 4 bases. From germline, CDR1 is KGHSH and CDR2 LQKENI. DNA of the CDR3: TGTGCCAGCTCACCAGAGGCTAACTATGGCTACACCTTC. As protein: CASSPEANYGYTF.